In its sample, the clone carrying this TCR beta chain was seen a few times. What it binds is unknown. This specimen comes from a study of identical twins. With template switching, a universal primer site was added, and the cDNA carried unique molecular identifiers. TCRdb itself ran the 5' RACE reads through MiXCR, one entry per CDR3 protein. The table includes 300,000 to 350,000 distinct CDR3 sequences, about 12% detected once. Study outcomes and limitations: Rather than following the same donors, the conclusions depended on cross-sectional statistical analysis.

The data were also submitted as part of a second study, on yellow fever vaccine responses in identical twins.

The clonotype originates from a woman under 30 in good health. The specimen was CD8+ T cells sorted from blood.

The chain's CDR3 is CASSLGALYEQYV. The CDR3 region has the DNA TGTGCCAGCAGTTTAGGAGCGCTCTACGAGCAGTACGTC. The chain carries TRBV12-3 or TRBV12-4 and TRBJ2-7; D gene ambiguous. V gave up 1 base and J gave up 3 bases, with 7 bases separating them. This CDR3 region has 13 residues.